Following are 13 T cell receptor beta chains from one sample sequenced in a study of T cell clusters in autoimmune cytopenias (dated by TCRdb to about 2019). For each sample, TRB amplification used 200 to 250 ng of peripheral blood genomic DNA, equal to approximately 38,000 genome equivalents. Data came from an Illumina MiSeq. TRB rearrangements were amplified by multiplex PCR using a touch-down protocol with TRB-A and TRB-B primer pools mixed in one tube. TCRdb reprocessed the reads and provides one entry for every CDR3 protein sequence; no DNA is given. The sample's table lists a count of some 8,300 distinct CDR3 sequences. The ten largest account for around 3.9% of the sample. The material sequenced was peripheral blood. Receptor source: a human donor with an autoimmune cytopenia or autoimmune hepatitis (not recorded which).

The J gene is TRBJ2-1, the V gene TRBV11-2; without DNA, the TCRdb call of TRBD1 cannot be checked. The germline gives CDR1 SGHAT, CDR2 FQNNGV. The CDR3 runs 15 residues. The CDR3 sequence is CASSLDLGTLYEQFF.

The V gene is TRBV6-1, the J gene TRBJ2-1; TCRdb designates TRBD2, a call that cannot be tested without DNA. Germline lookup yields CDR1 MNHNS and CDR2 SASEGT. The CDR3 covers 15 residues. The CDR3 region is CASSGLAGGPNEQFF.

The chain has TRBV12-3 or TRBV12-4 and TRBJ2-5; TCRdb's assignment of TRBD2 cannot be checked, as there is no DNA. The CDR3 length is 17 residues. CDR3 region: CAISERARDSGGETQYF.

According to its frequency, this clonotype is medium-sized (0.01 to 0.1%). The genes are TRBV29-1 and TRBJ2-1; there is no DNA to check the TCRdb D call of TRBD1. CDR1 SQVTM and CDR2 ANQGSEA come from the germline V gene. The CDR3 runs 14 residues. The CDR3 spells CSATGTGSYNEQFF.

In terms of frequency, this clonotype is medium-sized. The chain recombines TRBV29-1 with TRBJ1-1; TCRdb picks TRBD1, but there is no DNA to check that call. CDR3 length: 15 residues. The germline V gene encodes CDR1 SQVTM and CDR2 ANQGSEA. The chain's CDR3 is CSVGQFLGGNTEAFF.

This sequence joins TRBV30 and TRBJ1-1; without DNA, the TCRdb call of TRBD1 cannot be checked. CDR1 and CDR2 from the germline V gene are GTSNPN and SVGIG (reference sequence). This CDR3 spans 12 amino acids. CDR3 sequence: CAWSDWTAEAFF.

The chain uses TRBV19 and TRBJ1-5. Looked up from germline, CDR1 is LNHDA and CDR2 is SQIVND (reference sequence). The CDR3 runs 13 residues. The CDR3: CASGYSYDQPQHF.

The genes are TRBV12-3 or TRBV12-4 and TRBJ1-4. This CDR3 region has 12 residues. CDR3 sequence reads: CASGLGEEKLFF.

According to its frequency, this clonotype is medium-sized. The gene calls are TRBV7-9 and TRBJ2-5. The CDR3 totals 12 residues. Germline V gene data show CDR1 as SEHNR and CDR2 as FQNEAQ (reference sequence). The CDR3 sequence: CASSFTTGTQYF.

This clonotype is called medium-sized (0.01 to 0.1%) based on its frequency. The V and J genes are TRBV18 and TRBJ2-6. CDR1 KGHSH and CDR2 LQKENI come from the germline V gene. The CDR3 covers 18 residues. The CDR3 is CASSPPSRYRGGANVLTF.

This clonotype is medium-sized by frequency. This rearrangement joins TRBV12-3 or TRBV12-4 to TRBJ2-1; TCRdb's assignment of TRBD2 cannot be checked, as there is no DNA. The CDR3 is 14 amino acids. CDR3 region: CASTEGLAGGKQFF.

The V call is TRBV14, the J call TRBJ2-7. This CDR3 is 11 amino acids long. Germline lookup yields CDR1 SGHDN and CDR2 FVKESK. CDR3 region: CASSQEGEQYF.

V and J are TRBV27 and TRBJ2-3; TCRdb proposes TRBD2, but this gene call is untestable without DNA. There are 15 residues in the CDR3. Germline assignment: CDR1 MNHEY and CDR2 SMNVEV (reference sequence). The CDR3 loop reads CASSIGGRGTDTQYF.